A selection of T cell receptor beta chains follows, all from one sample in a study of cytomegalovirus exposure and HLA in healthy donors. Repertoires were generated with immunoSEQ multiplex PCR, while TCRdb's copy carries only in-frame clones and drops some. The repertoire has about 50,000 clones, 60% to 80% of them found once; the top ten carry 2.5% to 3%. The sequencing input was PBMCs. These receptor sequences come from a woman aged 40 to 49 in good health and CMV-seropositive. The CDR3 runs from the conserved cysteine through the conserved F or W. D genes are given only for firm matches. Some rows mark clone size as missing; the rest say once, few, many or name a class of expanded clone.

V gene: TRBV9
D gene: .
clone size: few
J gene: TRBJ2-2
CDR3 protein: CARAPAGELFF
CDR3 DNA: TGTGCCCGTGCGCCCGCAGGGGAGCTGTTTTTT

V gene: TRBV7-9
D gene: TRBD2
clone size: .
J gene: TRBJ2-3
CDR3 protein: CASSRLTSGGTDTQYF
CDR3 DNA: TGTGCCAGCAGCCGCCTTACTAGCGGTGGCACAGATACGCAGTATTTT

V gene: TRBV5-4
D gene: TRBD1
clone size: once
J gene: TRBJ1-2
CDR3 protein: CASSPGQGFDYGYTF
CDR3 DNA: TGTGCCAGCAGCCCCGGACAGGGTTTCGACTATGGCTACACCTTC

V gene: TRBV5-1
D gene: TRBD1
clone size: .
J gene: TRBJ1-2
CDR3 protein: CASSRTLTGGSGYTF
CDR3 DNA: TGCGCCAGCAGCCGAACCCTGACAGGGGGCTCTGGCTACACCTTC

V gene: TRBV30
D gene: .
clone size: .
J gene: TRBJ2-5
CDR3 protein: CAWSVQMETQYF
CDR3 DNA: TGTGCCTGGAGTGTACAGATGGAGACCCAGTACTTC

V gene: TRBV5-6
D gene: .
clone size: .
J gene: TRBJ2-2
CDR3 protein: CASSLRSPQHTGELFF
CDR3 DNA: TGTGCCAGCAGCTTGCGGAGTCCCCAACACACCGGGGAGCTGTTTTTT

V gene: TRBV19
D gene: .
clone size: .
J gene: TRBJ2-3
CDR3 protein: CASSTPGQADTQYF
CDR3 DNA: TGTGCCAGTAGCACACCGGGACAAGCAGATACGCAGTATTTT

V gene: TRBV25-1
D gene: TRBD2
clone size: .
J gene: TRBJ2-5
CDR3 protein: CASSDPRGVETQYF
CDR3 DNA: TGTGCCAGCAGTGACCCCCGGGGGGTAGAGACCCAGTACTTC

V gene: TRBV4-1
D gene: TRBD1
clone size: .
J gene: TRBJ2-5
CDR3 protein: CASSQDRGLEETQYF
CDR3 DNA: TGCGCCAGCAGCCAAGACAGGGGGCTGGAGGAGACCCAGTACTTC

V gene: TRBV5-1
D gene: TRBD1
clone size: .
J gene: TRBJ2-7
CDR3 protein: CASSLEAGGNEQYF
CDR3 DNA: TGCGCCAGCAGCTTGGAGGCAGGGGGCAACGAGCAGTACTTC

V gene: TRBV6-6
D gene: .
clone size: .
J gene: TRBJ1-2
CDR3 protein: CASSSNRDSYGYTF
CDR3 DNA: TGTGCCAGCAGTTCCAACAGGGATTCCTATGGCTACACCTTC

V gene: TRBV15
D gene: TRBD1
clone size: few
J gene: TRBJ1-2
CDR3 protein: CATSSRQGRGYGYTF
CDR3 DNA: TGTGCCACCAGCAGTAGACAGGGGCGCGGATATGGCTACACCTTC

V gene: TRBV6-5
D gene: TRBD1
clone size: .
J gene: TRBJ1-5
CDR3 protein: CASSRQGASNQPQHF
CDR3 DNA: TGTGCCAGCAGTCGACAGGGGGCCAGCAATCAGCCCCAGCATTTT

V gene: TRBV6-1
D gene: .
clone size: .
J gene: TRBJ2-5
CDR3 protein: CASSEQGGSETQYF
CDR3 DNA: TGTGCCAGCAGTGAACAGGGAGGTTCCGAGACCCAGTACTTC

V gene: TRBV29-1
D gene: TRBD1
clone size: few
J gene: TRBJ2-2
CDR3 protein: CSVARGTTNTGELFF
CDR3 DNA: TGCAGCGTTGCCAGGGGGACAACGAACACCGGGGAGCTGTTTTTT

V gene: TRBV30
D gene: .
clone size: .
J gene: TRBJ2-7
CDR3 protein: CAWSVPSGHNYEQYF
CDR3 DNA: TGTGCCTGGAGTGTACCTAGTGGACATAACTACGAGCAGTACTTC

V gene: TRBV4-2
D gene: TRBD2
clone size: .
J gene: TRBJ2-3
CDR3 protein: CASSQESGGRSTDTQYF
CDR3 DNA: TGTGCCAGCAGCCAAGAAAGCGGGGGCCGAAGCACAGATACGCAGTATTTT

V gene: TRBV29-1
D gene: .
clone size: .
J gene: TRBJ1-1
CDR3 protein: CSVEASMNTEAFF
CDR3 DNA: TGCAGCGTTGAAGCCTCTATGAACACTGAAGCTTTCTTT

V gene: TRBV7-2
D gene: TRBD2
clone size: .
J gene: TRBJ2-3
CDR3 protein: CASSRTSGGTDTQYF
CDR3 DNA: TGTGCCAGCAGCCGGACTAGCGGGGGGACAGATACGCAGTATTTT

V gene: TRBV4-1
D gene: .
clone size: .
J gene: TRBJ2-2
CDR3 protein: CASSMRDRNTGELFF
CDR3 DNA: TGCGCCAGCAGCATGCGGGACAGGAACACCGGGGAGCTGTTTTTT